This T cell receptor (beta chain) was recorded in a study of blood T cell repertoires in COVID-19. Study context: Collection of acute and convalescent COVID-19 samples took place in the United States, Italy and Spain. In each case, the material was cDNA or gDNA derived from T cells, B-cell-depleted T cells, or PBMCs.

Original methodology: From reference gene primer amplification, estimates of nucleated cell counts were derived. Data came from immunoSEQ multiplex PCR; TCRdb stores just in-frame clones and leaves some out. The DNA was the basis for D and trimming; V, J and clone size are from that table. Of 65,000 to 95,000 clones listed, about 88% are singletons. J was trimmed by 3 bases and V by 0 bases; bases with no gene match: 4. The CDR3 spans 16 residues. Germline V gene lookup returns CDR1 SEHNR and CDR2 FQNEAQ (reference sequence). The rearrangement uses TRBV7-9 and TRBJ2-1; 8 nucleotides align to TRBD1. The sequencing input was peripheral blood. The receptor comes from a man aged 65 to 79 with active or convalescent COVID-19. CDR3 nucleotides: TGTGCCAGCAGCTTAGCGCGACAGGGGAACTACAATGAGCAGTTCTTC. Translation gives CASSLARQGNYNEQFF.